One and the same sample provided the 16 T cell receptor beta chains below, sequenced in a study of radiation and T cells in renal cell carcinoma. Libraries were prepared by immunoSEQ multiplex PCR; TCRdb keeps only in-frame clonotypes and omits some of them. The profile shows roughly 150,000 clones, around 90% of them singletons. Time point: baseline pretreatment blood. Documented treatment: 15 Gy SBRT to primary tumor, nephrectomy 4 weeks later. The sample consisted of blood, taken from a patient whose treatment included radiotherapy and nephrectomy. These receptor sequences come from an older woman with renal cell carcinoma.

This clone turned up a few times. V gene TRBV15 combines with J gene TRBJ1-1; 8 nucleotides agree with TRBD1. The CDR3 is made up of 13 amino acids. Germline assignment: CDR1 LNHNV and CDR2 YYDKDF (reference sequence). J lost 4 bases, V lost 7 bases, and 5 bases had no gene match. In DNA, the CDR3 is TGTGCCACCATAGGACAGGGTGGCACTGAAGCTTTCTTT. Amino acid sequence: CATIGQGGTEAFF.

The chain links TRBV6-1 to TRBJ1-4; 8 bases are a match to TRBD1. Germline lookup yields CDR1 MNHNS and CDR2 SASEGT. With 3 bases clipped from V and 7 bases from J, the junction kept 1 base outside the gene matches. This CDR3 comprises 13 residues. The CDR3 sequence: CASSDRGREKLFF. CDR3 DNA: TGTGCCAGCAGTGACAGGGGGCGTGAAAAACTGTTTTTT.

The V and J genes are TRBV5-8 and TRBJ1-2; 10 bases agree with TRBD1. The CDR3 has 13 residues. Losses at the gene ends were 4 bases for V and 6 bases for J; bases not matched to a gene: 3. Germline CDR1 reads SGHTS; CDR2 reads YDEGEE. CDR3 DNA: TGTGCCAGCAGCAAGACAGGGGGCGATGGCTACACCTTC. Its protein product is CASSKTGGDGYTF. Full variable domain (outside the CDR3, taken from reference TRBV5-8 and TRBJ1-2): EAGVTQSPTHLIKTRGQQATLRCSPISGHTSVYWYQQALGLGLQFLLWYDEGEERNRGNFPPRFSGRQFPNYSSELNVNALELEDSALYLCASSKTGGDGYTFGSGTRLTVV.

In DNA, the CDR3 is TGTGCCAGCAGTTTAAGGGGGCTTGGGAACACTGAAGCTTTCTTT. Amino acid sequence: CASSLRGLGNTEAFF. The rearrangement joins TRBV27 to TRBJ1-1; 7 nucleotides line up with TRBD1. Per germline, CDR1 MNHEY and CDR2 SMNVEV (reference sequence). Trimming at V came to 2 bases and at J to 1 base, leaving 4 bases not matched to a gene. The CDR3 spans 15 residues.

J is TRBJ1-3 and V is TRBV2, with D possibly matching TRBD1 (5 bases). V lost 5 bases, J lost 0 bases, and 11 bases lay in between. Germline CDR1 and CDR2: SNHLY and FYNNEI. This CDR3 is 15 amino acids long. The CDR3 is CASSPGTGSGNTIYF. For the CDR3, the DNA is TGTGCCAGCAGTCCCGGGACGGGCTCTGGAAACACCATATATTTT.

The chain has TRBV7-2 and TRBJ1-2, with D tentatively TRBD1 (5 bases). CDR3 length: 13 amino acids. The germline CDR1 and CDR2 sequences are SGHTA and FQGNSA. Trimming pared 1 base from V and 7 bases from J, leaving 10 bases between. The CDR3 nucleotides read TGTGCCAGCAGCTTAGAGCAGGGCCGTGGCTACACCTTC. It translates to CASSLEQGRGYTF.

V usage is TRBV15 and J usage is TRBJ1-4; D not resolved. This CDR3 contains 15 residues. Germline values: CDR1 LNHNV, CDR2 YYDKDF (reference sequence). V lost 0 bases and J 5 bases, leaving 10 bases between the germline ends. In DNA form, the CDR3 reads TGTGCCACCAGCAGAGATTCAGAAGGGAATGAAAAACTGTTTTTT. As protein: CATSRDSEGNEKLFF.

The genes are TRBV11-2 and TRBJ1-2; possibly TRBD1 for D (5 bases). V was shortened by 8 bases and J by 4 bases, with 11 bases between the two germline ends. Germline CDR1 and CDR2: SGHAT and FQNNGV. The CDR3 is 12 residues long. The CDR3 sequence is CASGRGIYGYTF. The CDR3 coding sequence is TGTGCCAGCGGGCGGGGGATCTATGGCTACACCTTC.

The chain combines TRBV14 with TRBJ1-2; D uncertain. The CDR3 covers 13 residues. V lost 6 bases and J 1 base, leaving 9 bases between the germline ends. In germline, CDR1 is SGHDN, CDR2 FVKESK. CDR3 nucleotide sequence: TGTGCCAGCAGGGGTGGAAGTAACTATGGCTACACCTTC. Translating it yields CASRGGSNYGYTF.

The V call is TRBV5-1, the J call TRBJ1-1; TRBD1 matches at 7 bases. The CDR3 is 15 residues long. Per the germline V gene, CDR1 is SGHRS and CDR2 is YFSETQ. Germline trimming cut 4 bases from V and 5 bases from J; bases unmatched to any gene: 11. CDR3 loop: CASSPVERGRTEAFF. CDR3 DNA: TGCGCCAGCAGCCCGGTGGAGAGGGGGCGAACTGAAGCTTTCTTT. The full variable domain, with the rest looked up from reference TRBV5-1 and TRBJ1-1, is KAGVTQTPRYLIKTRGQQVTLSCSPISGHRSVSWYQQTPGQGLQFLFEYFSETQRNKGNFPGRFSGRQFSNSRSEMNVSTLELGDSALYLCASSPVERGRTEAFFGQGTRLTVV.

The chain uses TRBV27 and TRBJ2-3; 7 bases line up with TRBD1. V lost 3 bases, J lost 5 bases, and 11 bases stayed unmatched. The germline CDR1 and CDR2 sequences are MNHEY and SMNVEV (reference sequence). The CDR3 has 16 amino acids. The CDR3 DNA sequence: TGTGCCAGCAGTTTCTCCAACCGACAGGGAATAGATACGCAGTATTTT. Protein product: CASSFSNRQGIDTQYF.

The rearrangement links TRBV2 to TRBJ1-1; D not resolved. Trimming took 1 base from V and 8 from J, leaving 11 bases between them. This CDR3 spans 13 amino acids. Germline V gives CDR1 SNHLY, CDR2 FYNNEI. The CDR3 DNA reads as TGTGCCAGCAGTGAAGTGGGGTCCGCCGAAGCTTTCTTT. Translated, it gives CASSEVGSAEAFF.

This clone occurred once. The chain combines TRBV19 with TRBJ2-6; no reliable D call. Germline CDR1 is LNHDA and CDR2 is SQIVND (reference sequence). This CDR3 contains 15 residues. Trimming shortened V by 6 bases and J by 0 bases, and 9 bases separated the two germline ends. Here the CDR3 reads CASRAASSGANVLTF. CDR3 nucleotide sequence: TGTGCCAGTAGGGCAGCTAGCTCTGGGGCCAACGTCCTGACTTTC.

The chain has TRBV4-3 and TRBJ2-7; D might be TRBD1 (6 bases). Trimming removed 0 bases from V and 9 bases from J, with 12 bases in between. The CDR3 has 13 residues. Germline CDR1 reads LGHNA; CDR2 reads YSLEER. The CDR3 reads CASSQDDAGAQYF. The CDR3 nucleotides are TGCGCCAGCAGCCAAGATGACGCAGGGGCGCAGTACTTC.

The chain carries TRBV27 and TRBJ2-6; D perhaps matches TRBD1 (5 bases). Trimming pared 0 bases from V and 2 bases from J, leaving 8 bases between. There are 16 residues in the CDR3. Germline CDR1 and CDR2: MNHEY and SMNVEV (reference sequence). The CDR3 loop reads CASSLSSRAGANVLTF. In nucleotides, the CDR3 is TGTGCCAGCAGTTTATCCTCCAGGGCTGGGGCCAACGTCCTGACTTTC.

The chain links TRBV28 to TRBJ1-4; tentative D call: TRBD1 (6 bases). V was clipped by 2 bases and J by 5 bases, with 9 bases between them. The germline V gene encodes CDR1 MDHEN and CDR2 SYDVKM. This CDR3 spans 14 amino acids. This CDR3 is CASSLGTRNEKLFF. In DNA form, the CDR3 reads TGTGCCAGCAGTTTAGGGACAAGGAATGAAAAACTGTTTTTT.